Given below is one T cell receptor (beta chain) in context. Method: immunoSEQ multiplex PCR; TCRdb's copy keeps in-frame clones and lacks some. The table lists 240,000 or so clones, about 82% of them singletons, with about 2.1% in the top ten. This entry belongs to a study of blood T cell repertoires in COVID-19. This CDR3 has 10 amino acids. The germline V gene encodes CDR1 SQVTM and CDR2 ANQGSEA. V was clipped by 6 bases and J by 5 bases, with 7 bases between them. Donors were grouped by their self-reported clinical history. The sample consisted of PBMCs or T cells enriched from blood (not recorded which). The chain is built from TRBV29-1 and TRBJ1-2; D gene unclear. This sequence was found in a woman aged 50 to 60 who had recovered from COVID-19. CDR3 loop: CSVTEYGYTF. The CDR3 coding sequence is TGCAGCGTAACAGAGTATGGCTACACCTTC. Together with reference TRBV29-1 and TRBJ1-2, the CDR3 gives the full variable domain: SAVISQKPSRDICQRGTSLTIQCQVDSQVTMMFWYRQQPGQSLTLIATANQGSEATYESGFVIDKFPISRPNLTFSTLTVSNMSPEDSSIYLCSVTEYGYTFGSGTRLTVV.